This T cell receptor beta chain was recorded in a study of T-cell reconstitution after alpha-beta-depleted transplantation in children. This clonotype was detected ten times or more. With 5 bases clipped from V and 3 bases from J, the junction kept 6 bases outside the gene matches. Germline V gene lookup returns CDR1 DFQATT and CDR2 SNEGSKA (reference sequence). The CDR3 sequence is 13 residues long. Construction of the TCRbeta library involved unique molecular identifiers. TCRdb recomputed calls from the PCR reads with MiXCR, one row per CDR3 protein. This table holds 600,000 to 700,000 distinct CDR3 sequences, about 15% found once.

The chain recombines TRBV20-1 with TRBJ1-1; 7 positions agree with TRBD1. The source of this sequence is a human donor who donated a stem cell graft to a child with acute myeloid leukemia. This specimen was PBMCs from the stem cell graft donor, taken from the stem cell graft. This chain's CDR3 is CSAPTGLDTEAFF. The CDR3 region has the DNA TGCAGTGCTCCGACAGGGCTAGACACTGAAGCTTTCTTT.